This TCR beta chain was identified in a study of T cells in Graves' hyperthyroidism and ophthalmopathy. RNA transcripts gave rise to amplified TCR beta CDR3 regions. The HTBI primer set was used in a first-round RT-PCR of the TCR CDR3. Each CDR3 protein gets one entry after TCRdb re-called the multiplex PCR reads with MiXCR. The data show around 480,000 distinct CDR3 sequences, 14% seen once. The CDR3 extends over 15 amino acids. Germline assignment: CDR1 MNHNS and CDR2 SASEGT. Details on this clonotype: One end of the junction is discordant with germline, which a read error may explain.

This sequence originates from a woman aged 18-29 years with Graves' hyperthyroidism. The source material was blood. The chain carries TRBV6-1 and TRBJ1-6; D remains unclear. The CDR3 loop is CASRMTKLSNSPPHF. In DNA form, the CDR3 reads TGTGCCAGCAGAATGACTAAACTCTCGAATTCACCCCCCCACTTT.